This TCR beta chain was captured in a study of Graves' ophthalmopathy and Graves' hyperthyroidism. Findings and caveats of the study: Blood also contained most of the expanded thyroid clonotypes above 0.001 frequency. Using a 13-signature model, the authors split ophthalmopathy from stable hyperthyroidism, with about 88% sensitivity and 81.08% specificity.

Ophthalmopathy donors showed moderate-to-severe activity, CAS ≥3, NOSPECS ≥4 and a duration under 3 months. The starting material, 10 ml of fresh peripheral blood, provided the PBMCs. The authors amplified TCR beta CDR3 regions from RNA transcripts. Investigators did first-round RT-PCR with HTBI primers, then second-round multiplex PCR. One entry per CDR3 protein, called by TCRdb with MiXCR from the multiplex PCR reads. The sample includes fewer than 70,000 distinct CDR3 sequences, 45% to 55% seen only once; the top ten take roughly 4.7%. Many counts were recorded for this clonotype. Its antigen is undetermined. Germline loops: CDR1 DFQATT, CDR2 SNEGSKA (reference sequence). V gave up 3 bases and J gave up 6 bases; unmatched junction bases: 15. The CDR3 loop spans 19 amino acids.

This TCR was recovered from an adult woman with Graves' ophthalmopathy. The chain uses TRBV20-1 and TRBJ2-2; 14 bases line up with TRBD2. Source material: peripheral blood. The CDR3 region has the DNA TGCAGTGCTAGGACAGATCCGGGACTAGCGGGAGTAGCTTCCGGGGAGCTGTTTTTT. As protein: CSARTDPGLAGVASGELFF.